This passage covers 23 T cell receptor beta chains from one sample sequenced in a study of T cell responses to AZD1222 COVID-19 vaccine. The assay was immunoSEQ multiplex PCR, and TCRdb's table has in-frame clones only and misses some. Among 150,000 or so clones listed, about 87% were seen once. Sequenced here: peripheral blood, sampled on day 0 of AZD1222 vaccination. All receptors derive from an adult in good health.

This chain connects TRBV28 to TRBJ1-2; no firm D call. Trimming removed 2 bases from V and 0 bases from J, with 7 bases in between. The CDR3 totals 14 residues. CDR1 and CDR2 (germline): MDHEN, SYDVKM. The CDR3 sequence is CASSLQAANYGYTF. In nucleotides, the CDR3 is TGTGCCAGCAGTTTACAGGCAGCTAACTATGGCTACACCTTC.

CDR3 in amino acids: CASSLSTAYGYTF. The CDR3 DNA is TGTGCCAGCAGTTTATCGACAGCCTATGGCTACACCTTC. J is TRBJ1-2 and V is TRBV28; D perhaps matches TRBD1 (5 bases). V dropped 1 base and J dropped 4 bases, with 7 bases sitting between them. Germline V gives CDR1 MDHEN, CDR2 SYDVKM. CDR3 length: 13 amino acids.

The chain is built from TRBV3-1 (or the pseudogene TRBV3-2) and TRBJ1-1; perhaps TRBD1 as D (6 bases). The CDR3 extends over 14 amino acids. The V and J ends lost 4 bases and 5 bases respectively, with 14 bases between them. Germline V CDR1 and CDR2: LGHDT, YNNKEL (reference sequence). DNA of the CDR3: TGTGCCAGCAGCCTCCGGACAGTATATACTGAAGCTTTCTTT. It specifies CASSLRTVYTEAFF.

The chain has TRBV7-2 and TRBJ2-6; D gene ambiguous. The V gene lost 1 base and the J gene lost 0 bases, with 4 bases spanning the gap. Germline loops: CDR1 SGHTA, CDR2 FQGNSA. The CDR3 loop spans 15 amino acids. The CDR3 region is CASSLGNSGANVLTF. The CDR3 DNA sequence: TGTGCCAGCAGCTTAGGCAACTCTGGGGCCAACGTCCTGACTTTC.

J is TRBJ1-3 and V is TRBV19; D is ambiguous. Germline CDR1 is LNHDA and CDR2 is SQIVND (reference sequence). CDR3 length equals 15 residues. Trimming pared 5 bases from V and 0 bases from J, leaving 11 bases between. This CDR3 is CASSPLPSSGNTIYF. For the CDR3, the DNA is TGTGCCAGTAGTCCACTACCCAGCTCTGGAAACACCATATATTTT.

This clone came up a few times. V and J are TRBV5-4 and TRBJ2-3, with D uncertain. This CDR3 spans 17 amino acids. V lost 0 bases to trimming and J lost 0 bases, with 14 bases between them. Germline CDR1 reads SGHNT; CDR2 reads YYREEE (reference sequence). CDR3 amino acids: CASSLAMRSSSTDTQYF. The CDR3 DNA sequence: TGTGCCAGCAGCTTGGCGATGCGGAGTTCTAGCACAGATACGCAGTATTTT.

Relative to its sample, this clone is medium-sized (0.01 to 0.1%). V and J are TRBV7-9 and TRBJ1-4, with 7 positions matching TRBD1. This CDR3 is built from 16 residues. The germline gives CDR1 SEHNR, CDR2 FQNEAQ (reference sequence). V dropped 0 bases and J dropped 8; count of bases not matched to a gene: 9. CDR3 nucleotides: TGTGCCAGCAGCTTAGCAGGACAGGTTTTGCTCGAAAAACTGTTTTTT. It encodes CASSLAGQVLLEKLFF. Combining the CDR3 with reference TRBV7-9 and TRBJ1-4 gives the whole variable domain DTGVSQNPRHKITKRGQNVTFRCDPISEHNRLYWYRQTLGQGPEFLTYFQNEAQLEKSRLLSDRFSAERPKGSFSTLEIQRTEQGDSAMYLCASSLAGQVLLEKLFFGSGTQLSVL.

The chain couples TRBV10-3 to TRBJ1-1, with D unresolved. V was pared by 9 bases and J by 1 base, with 18 bases between. CDR1 ENHRY and CDR2 SYGVKD come from the germline V gene. The CDR3 has 15 residues. CDR3 amino acids: CAIRPTLGSNTEAFF. The CDR3 DNA is TGTGCCATTCGTCCGACATTGGGGTCGAACACTGAAGCTTTCTTT.

J is TRBJ2-7 and V is TRBV28; no clear D. CDR1 is MDHEN and CDR2 is SYDVKM in the germline V gene. Trimming pared 11 bases from V and 3 bases from J, leaving 14 bases between. The CDR3 contains 12 residues. CDR3 coding DNA: TGTGCCCACGGGCCGCTTCACTACGAGCAGTACTTC. Residues: CAHGPLHYEQYF.

In this sample, this clone turned up once. The V call is TRBV14, the J call TRBJ1-1, with 7 bases aligning to TRBD1. Looked up from germline, CDR1 is SGHDN and CDR2 is FVKESK. CDR3 length: 14 residues. J lost 3 bases, V lost 4 bases, and 5 bases had no gene match. The CDR3, as DNA: TGTGCCAGCAGCCCTGACAGGGAGGACACTGAAGCTTTCTTT. Translating it yields CASSPDREDTEAFF.

The rearrangement uses TRBV6-5 and TRBJ1-1, with D possibly TRBD1 on 5 matching bases. Trimming removed 7 bases from V and 5 bases from J, with 17 bases in between. The CDR3 runs to 14 residues. Germline lookup yields CDR1 MNHEY and CDR2 SVGAGI. CDR3 bases: TGTGCCAGCACCAACCCCCGGGGGAGGACTGAAGCTTTCTTT. This codes for CASTNPRGRTEAFF.

This clone was seen only once. This chain connects TRBV11-3 to TRBJ2-2, with TRBD2 identical over 11 bases. CDR1 and CDR2 from the germline V gene are SGHNT and YENEEA. V was clipped by 0 bases and J by 0 bases; unmatched bases: 3. This CDR3 spans 18 amino acids. The CDR3 loop reads CASSLEVAGGPNTGELFF. The CDR3 nucleotides are TGTGCCAGCAGCTTAGAGGTAGCGGGGGGGCCGAACACCGGGGAGCTGTTTTTT.

This chain's CDR3 is CATSSPTSGDSPLHF. The CDR3 bases are TGTGCCACCAGCAGCCCAACTTCAGGAGATTCACCCCTCCACTTT. The genes are TRBV15 and TRBJ1-6; D gene unclear. The CDR3 consists of 15 residues. V gave up 3 bases and J gave up 8 bases, with 14 bases separating them. The germline V gene has CDR1 LNHNV and CDR2 YYDKDF (reference sequence).

The chain couples TRBV6-1 to TRBJ1-5, with a tentative D call TRBD1 (5 bases). CDR3 length equals 15 residues. V shed 1 base and J shed 3 bases, with 10 bases lying between them. The germline CDR1 and CDR2 sequences are MNHNS and SASEGT. The CDR3 region is CASSEGGQNNQPQHF. The CDR3 DNA reads as TGTGCCAGCAGTGAAGGGGGCCAGAACAATCAGCCCCAGCATTTT.

The CDR3 reads CASSLVGGTVSYEQYF. CDR3 bases: TGTGCCAGCAGCTTGGTGGGCGGGACAGTCTCCTACGAGCAGTACTTC. The chain combines TRBV5-6 with TRBJ2-7; possibly TRBD1 for D (7 bases). Germline assignment: CDR1 SGHDT and CDR2 YYEEEE. Deletions cut 0 bases from V and 0 bases from J, with 13 bases between. This CDR3 contains 16 residues. Together with reference TRBV5-6 and TRBJ2-7, the CDR3 gives the full variable domain: DAGVTQSPTHLIKTRGQQVTLRCSPKSGHDTVSWYQQALGQGPQFIFQYYEEEERQRGNFPDRFSGHQFPNYSSELNVNALLLGDSALYLCASSLVGGTVSYEQYFGPGTRLTVT.

The V call is TRBV28, the J call TRBJ2-7; D is ambiguous. This CDR3 contains 13 residues. Germline loops: CDR1 MDHEN, CDR2 SYDVKM. V lost 5 bases, J lost 6 bases, and 14 bases lay in between. CDR3 sequence reads: CASSTNVESEQYF. Here the CDR3 DNA reads TGTGCCAGCAGTACCAACGTGGAGTCCGAGCAGTACTTC.

The chain recombines TRBV24-1 with TRBJ1-4, with TRBD1 identical over 7 bases. Germline CDR1 is KGHDR and CDR2 is SFDVKD. V was clipped by 2 bases and J by 3 bases; unmatched bases: 5. There are 16 residues in the CDR3. In nucleotides, the CDR3 is TGTGCCACCAGTGATTCCCAGGGGGGGGCTAATGAAAAACTGTTTTTT. Its protein is CATSDSQGGANEKLFF.

The chain is built from TRBV4-2 and TRBJ1-4; D unclear. V lost 3 bases and J lost 7, with 12 bases in between. The CDR3 covers 14 residues. Germline V gene lookup returns CDR1 LGHNA and CDR2 YNFKEQ. The CDR3 reads CASSQSPAGEKLFF. The CDR3, as DNA: TGTGCCAGCAGCCAGAGCCCGGCAGGTGAAAAACTGTTTTTT.

The J gene is TRBJ2-1, the V gene TRBV11-2; D is uncertain. The CDR3 is 16 residues long. V was clipped by 3 bases and J by 0 bases, with 12 bases between them. Per germline, CDR1 SGHAT and CDR2 FQNNGV. This chain's CDR3 is CASSLNGGSSYNEQFF. CDR3 nucleotide sequence: TGTGCCAGCAGCTTGAACGGCGGTAGCTCCTACAATGAGCAGTTCTTC.

This chain uses TRBV18 with TRBJ1-2, with D possibly being TRBD1 (6 bases). Germline V lookup: CDR1 KGHSH, CDR2 LQKENI. Deletions cut 0 bases from V and 8 bases from J, with 13 bases between. This CDR3 has 14 amino acids. DNA of the CDR3: TGTGCCAGCTCACCACCGGAGGGGGTCGGCGGCTACACCTTC. Its translation is CASSPPEGVGGYTF.

The chain recombines TRBV2 with TRBJ1-6, with D hard to call. Between the trimmed V and J ends, which lost 1 base and 16 bases, there was a span of 11 bases. Germline V gives CDR1 SNHLY, CDR2 FYNNEI. The CDR3 has 12 amino acids. The CDR3 loop is CASSEEARVLHF. The CDR3 DNA sequence: TGTGCCAGCAGTGAAGAAGCGCGGGTTCTCCACTTT.

This chain uses TRBV5-1 with TRBJ1-1; D gene ambiguous. The CDR3 has 14 amino acids. Looked up from germline, CDR1 is SGHRS and CDR2 is YFSETQ. The V gene lost 0 bases and the J gene lost 3 bases, with 9 bases spanning the gap. CDR3 region: CASSLELTYTEAFF. The CDR3 nucleotides are TGCGCCAGCAGCTTGGAGCTTACTTACACTGAAGCTTTCTTT.

This clone has only a few counts. The chain joins TRBV6-2 or TRBV6-3 to TRBJ2-3; 7 nucleotides agree with TRBD2. Germline loops: CDR1 MNHEY, CDR2 SVGEGT. The CDR3 is 17 residues long. The junction had 10 bases not matched to a gene; V was cut back by 0 bases and J by 4 bases. In nucleotides, the CDR3 is TGTGCCAGCAGTTACTCAATCGGGGGGAAGATTTCAGATACGCAGTATTTT. Translated: CASSYSIGGKISDTQYF.